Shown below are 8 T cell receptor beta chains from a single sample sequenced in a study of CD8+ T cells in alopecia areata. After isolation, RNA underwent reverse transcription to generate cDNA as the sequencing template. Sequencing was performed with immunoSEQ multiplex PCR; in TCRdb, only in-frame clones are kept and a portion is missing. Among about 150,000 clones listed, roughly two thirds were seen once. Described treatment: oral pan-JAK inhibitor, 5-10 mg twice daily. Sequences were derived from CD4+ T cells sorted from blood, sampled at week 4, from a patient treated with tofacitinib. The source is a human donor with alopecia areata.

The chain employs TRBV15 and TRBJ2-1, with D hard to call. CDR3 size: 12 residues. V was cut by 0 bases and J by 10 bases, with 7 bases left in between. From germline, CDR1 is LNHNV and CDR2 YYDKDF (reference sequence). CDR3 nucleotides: TGTGCCACCAGCAGAGATCGGTACGAGCAGTTCTTC. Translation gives CATSRDRYEQFF.

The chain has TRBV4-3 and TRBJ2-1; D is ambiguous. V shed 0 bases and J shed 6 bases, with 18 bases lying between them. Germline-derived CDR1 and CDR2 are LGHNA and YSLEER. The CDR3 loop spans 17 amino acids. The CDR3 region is CASSQETALHAVNEQFF. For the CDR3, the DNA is TGCGCCAGCAGCCAAGAAACTGCCCTTCACGCGGTCAATGAGCAGTTCTTC.

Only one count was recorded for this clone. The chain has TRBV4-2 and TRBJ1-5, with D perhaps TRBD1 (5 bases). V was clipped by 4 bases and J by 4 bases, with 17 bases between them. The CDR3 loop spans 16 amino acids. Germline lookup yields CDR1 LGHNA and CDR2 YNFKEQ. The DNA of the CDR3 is TGTGCCAGCAGCCTCATATCTGGGGGGGTAAATCAGCCCCAGCATTTT. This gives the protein CASSLISGGVNQPQHF.

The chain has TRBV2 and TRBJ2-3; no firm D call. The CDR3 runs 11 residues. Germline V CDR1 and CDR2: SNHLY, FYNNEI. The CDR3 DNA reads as TGTGGCCTCGAGGGCACAGATACGCAGTATTTT. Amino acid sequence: CGLEGTDTQYF.

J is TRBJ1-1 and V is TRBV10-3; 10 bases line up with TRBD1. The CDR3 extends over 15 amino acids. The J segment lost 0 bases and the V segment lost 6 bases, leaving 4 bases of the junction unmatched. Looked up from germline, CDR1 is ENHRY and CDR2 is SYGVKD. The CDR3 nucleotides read TGTGCCATCAGCCTGACAGGGGGCGTGAACACTGAAGCTTTCTTT. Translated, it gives CAISLTGGVNTEAFF.

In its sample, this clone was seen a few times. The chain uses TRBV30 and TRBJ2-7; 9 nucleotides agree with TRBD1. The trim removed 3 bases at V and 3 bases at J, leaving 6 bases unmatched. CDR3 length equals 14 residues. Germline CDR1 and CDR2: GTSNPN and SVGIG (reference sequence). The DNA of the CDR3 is TGTGCCTGGAGGGAGACAGGGGGACTCTACGAGCAGTACTTC. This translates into CAWRETGGLYEQYF.

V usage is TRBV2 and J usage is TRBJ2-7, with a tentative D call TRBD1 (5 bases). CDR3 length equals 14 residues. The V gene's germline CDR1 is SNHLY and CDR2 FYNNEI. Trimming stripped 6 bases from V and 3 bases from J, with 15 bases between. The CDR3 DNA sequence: TGTGCCAGCAGGGCGTACAGGTCGGACTACGAGCAGTACTTC. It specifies CASRAYRSDYEQYF. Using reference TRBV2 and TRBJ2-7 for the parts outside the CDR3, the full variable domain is EPEVTQTPSHQVTQMGQEVILRCVPISNHLYFYWYRQILGQKVEFLVSFYNNEISEKSEIFDDQFSVERPDGSNFTLKIRSTKLEDSAMYFCASRAYRSDYEQYFGPGTRLTVT.

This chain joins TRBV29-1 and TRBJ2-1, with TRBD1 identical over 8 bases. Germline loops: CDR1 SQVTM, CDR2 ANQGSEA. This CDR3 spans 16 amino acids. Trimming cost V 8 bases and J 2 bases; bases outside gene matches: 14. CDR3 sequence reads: CSLGDRPGPAYNEQFF. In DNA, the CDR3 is TGCAGCTTGGGGGACAGGCCGGGGCCGGCCTACAATGAGCAGTTCTTC.